The clone carrying this T cell receptor (beta chain) has just a few counts. Profiled with immunoSEQ multiplex PCR; TCRdb holds only in-frame clones, not every one. Altogether a few hundred thousand clones are present, approximately 78% being singletons, with the ten largest covering 5%. V shed 6 bases and J 3 bases; nucleotides not matched to a gene: 11. The CDR3 totals 16 residues. CDR1 and CDR2 from the germline V gene are SGHRS and YFSETQ. This entry comes from a study of blood T cell repertoires in COVID-19. Study summary: Sites in the United States, Italy and Spain provided acute and convalescent COVID-19 samples.

The chain links TRBV5-1 to TRBJ2-7; 11 bases map to TRBD2. This TCR was recovered from a man between 35 and 55 years old who had been exposed to COVID-19. The sample consisted of PBMCs or T cells enriched from blood (not recorded which). CDR3: CASKSEPGLADYEQYF. The CDR3 DNA follows: TGCGCCAGCAAAAGCGAACCGGGACTAGCGGACTACGAGCAGTACTTC.